The sample holds one count of the clone carrying this TCR beta chain. The sample comes from a study of blood T cell repertoires in COVID-19. Overall study: COVID-19 samples, acute and convalescent, were from the United States, Italy and Spain.

V was pared by 4 bases and J by 1 base, with 14 bases between. Germline loops: CDR1 SGHRS, CDR2 YFSETQ. The CDR3 extends over 16 amino acids. This table comes from immunoSEQ multiplex PCR, and its TCRdb copy is limited to in-frame clones, with some not included. The repertoire has around 300,000 clones, more than 75% of them found once; the top ten carry 1%. The J gene is TRBJ2-2, the V gene TRBV5-1; possibly TRBD1 for D (5 bases). The sample comprised peripheral blood. The receptor was isolated from a man in his fifties or sixties with active or convalescent COVID-19. CDR3 bases: TGCGCCAGCAGCCTCCTTGGGGCCCGGAACACCGGGGAGCTGTTTTTT. Translating it yields CASSLLGARNTGELFF.